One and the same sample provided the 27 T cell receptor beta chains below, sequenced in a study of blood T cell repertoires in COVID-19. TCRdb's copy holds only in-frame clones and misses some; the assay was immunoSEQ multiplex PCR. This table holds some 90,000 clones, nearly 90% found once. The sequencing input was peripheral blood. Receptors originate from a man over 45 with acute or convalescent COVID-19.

CDR3 residues: CASSLDRGEGYGYTF. As DNA, the CDR3 is TGTGCCAGCAGCTTAGATCGGGGAGAGGGCTATGGCTACACCTTC. J is TRBJ1-2 and V is TRBV7-9, with D hard to call. Germline values: CDR1 SEHNR, CDR2 FQNEAQ (reference sequence). The length of the CDR3 is 15 residues. V was cut by 1 base and J by 4 bases, with 13 bases left in between.

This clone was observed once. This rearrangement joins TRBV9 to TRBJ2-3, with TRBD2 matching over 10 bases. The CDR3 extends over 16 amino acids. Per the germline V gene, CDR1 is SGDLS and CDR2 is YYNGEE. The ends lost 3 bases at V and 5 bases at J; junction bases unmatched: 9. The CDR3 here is CASSGSGGLFGDTQYF. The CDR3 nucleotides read TGTGCCAGCAGCGGTAGCGGGGGGCTTTTTGGAGATACGCAGTATTTT.

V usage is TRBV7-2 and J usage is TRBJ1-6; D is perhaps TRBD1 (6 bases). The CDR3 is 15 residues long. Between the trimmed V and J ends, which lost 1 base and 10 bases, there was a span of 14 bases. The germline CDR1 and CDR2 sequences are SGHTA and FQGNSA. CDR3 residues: CASSLDQGHSSPLHF. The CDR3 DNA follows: TGTGCCAGCAGCTTAGATCAGGGGCATTCCTCACCCCTCCACTTT.

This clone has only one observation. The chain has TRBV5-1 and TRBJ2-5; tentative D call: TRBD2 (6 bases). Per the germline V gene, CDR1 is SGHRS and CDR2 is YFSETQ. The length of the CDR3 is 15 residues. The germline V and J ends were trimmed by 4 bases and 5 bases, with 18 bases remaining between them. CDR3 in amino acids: CASSSLGGGAETQYF. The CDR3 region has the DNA TGCGCCAGCAGCAGCTTGGGAGGAGGGGCGGAGACCCAGTACTTC.

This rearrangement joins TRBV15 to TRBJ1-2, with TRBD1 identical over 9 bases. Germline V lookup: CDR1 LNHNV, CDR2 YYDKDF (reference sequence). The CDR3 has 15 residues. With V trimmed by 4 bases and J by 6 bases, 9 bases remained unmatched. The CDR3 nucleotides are TGTGCCACCAGCATCCGGGACAGGGAGTGGAATGGCTACACCTTC. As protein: CATSIRDREWNGYTF.

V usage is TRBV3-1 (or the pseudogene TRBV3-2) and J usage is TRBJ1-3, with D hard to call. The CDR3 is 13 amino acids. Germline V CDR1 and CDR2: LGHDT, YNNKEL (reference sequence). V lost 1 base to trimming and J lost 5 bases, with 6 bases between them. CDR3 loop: CASSQGLRNTIYF. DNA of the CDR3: TGTGCCAGCAGCCAAGGACTTAGAAACACCATATATTTT.

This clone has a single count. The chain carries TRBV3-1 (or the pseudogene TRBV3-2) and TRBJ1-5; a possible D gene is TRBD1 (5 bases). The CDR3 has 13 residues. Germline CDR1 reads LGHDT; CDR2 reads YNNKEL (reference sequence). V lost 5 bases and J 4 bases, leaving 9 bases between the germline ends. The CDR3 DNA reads TGTGCCAGCAGCTACAGGTCGAATCAGCCCCAGCATTTT. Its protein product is CASSYRSNQPQHF.

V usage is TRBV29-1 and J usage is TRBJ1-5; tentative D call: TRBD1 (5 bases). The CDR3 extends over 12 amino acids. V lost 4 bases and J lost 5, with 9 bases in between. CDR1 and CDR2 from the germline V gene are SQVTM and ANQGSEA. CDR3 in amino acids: CSVAQGHQPQHF. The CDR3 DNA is TGCAGCGTTGCGCAGGGCCATCAGCCCCAGCATTTT.

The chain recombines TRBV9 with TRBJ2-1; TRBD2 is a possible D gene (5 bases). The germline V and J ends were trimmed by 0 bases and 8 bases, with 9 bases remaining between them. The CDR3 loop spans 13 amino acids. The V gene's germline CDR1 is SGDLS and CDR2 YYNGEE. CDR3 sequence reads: CASSVAGYYEQFF. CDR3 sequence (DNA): TGTGCCAGCAGCGTAGCGGGATACTATGAGCAGTTCTTC.

CDR3 nucleotide sequence: TGTGCCAGCAGTGAAAGGGACATGCTCTATGGCTACACCTTC. It is translated as CASSERDMLYGYTF. V gene TRBV6-1 combines with J gene TRBJ1-2, with D perhaps matching TRBD1 (6 bases). This CDR3 region has 14 residues. From germline, CDR1 is MNHNS and CDR2 SASEGT. V was pared by 2 bases and J by 4 bases, with 11 bases between.

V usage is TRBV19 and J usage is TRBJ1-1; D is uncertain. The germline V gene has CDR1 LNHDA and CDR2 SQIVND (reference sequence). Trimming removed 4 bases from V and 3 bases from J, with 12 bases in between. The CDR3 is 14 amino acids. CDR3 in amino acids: CASSTGYGDTEAFF. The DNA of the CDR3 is TGTGCCAGTAGTACCGGGTACGGGGACACTGAAGCTTTCTTT.

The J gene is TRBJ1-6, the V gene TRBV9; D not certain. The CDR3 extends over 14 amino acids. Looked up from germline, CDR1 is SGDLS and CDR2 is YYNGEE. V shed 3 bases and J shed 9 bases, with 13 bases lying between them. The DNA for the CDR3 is TGTGCCAGCAGCGCCGGGGTCGGCGGTTCACCCCTCCACTTT. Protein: CASSAGVGGSPLHF.

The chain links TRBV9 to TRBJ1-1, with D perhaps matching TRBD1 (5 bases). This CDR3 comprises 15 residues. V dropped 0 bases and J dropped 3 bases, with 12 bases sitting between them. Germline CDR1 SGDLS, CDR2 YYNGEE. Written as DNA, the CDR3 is TGTGCCAGCAGCGTAGACTGGACATGGGACACTGAAGCTTTCTTT. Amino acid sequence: CASSVDWTWDTEAFF.

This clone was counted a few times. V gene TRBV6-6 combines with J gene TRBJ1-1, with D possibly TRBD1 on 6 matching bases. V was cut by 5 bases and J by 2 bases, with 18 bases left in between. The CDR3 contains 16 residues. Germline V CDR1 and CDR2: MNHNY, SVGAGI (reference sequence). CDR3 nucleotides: TGTGCCAGCAGTCCCACCCCCGGCAGGGGAAACACTGAAGCTTTCTTT. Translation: CASSPTPGRGNTEAFF.

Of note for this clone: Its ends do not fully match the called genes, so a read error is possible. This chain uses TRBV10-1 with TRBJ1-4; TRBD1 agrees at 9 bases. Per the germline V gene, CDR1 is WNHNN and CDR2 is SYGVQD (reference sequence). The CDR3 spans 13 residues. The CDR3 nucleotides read TGCGCCAGCAGTGCGGGACAGGGCGGGAAAACTGTTTTT. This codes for CASSAGQGGKTVF.

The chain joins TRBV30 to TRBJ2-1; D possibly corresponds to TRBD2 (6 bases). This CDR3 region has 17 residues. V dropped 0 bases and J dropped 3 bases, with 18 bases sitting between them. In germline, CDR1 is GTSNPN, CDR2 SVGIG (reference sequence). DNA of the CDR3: TGTGCCTGGAGTGTACGGATGGCGGGGAACAGCTACAATGAGCAGTTCTTC. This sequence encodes CAWSVRMAGNSYNEQFF.

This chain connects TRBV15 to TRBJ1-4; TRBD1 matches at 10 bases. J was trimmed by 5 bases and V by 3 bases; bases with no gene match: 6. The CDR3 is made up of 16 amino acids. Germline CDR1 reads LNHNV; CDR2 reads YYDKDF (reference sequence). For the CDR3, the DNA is TGTGCCACCAGCAGGGGCCCGGGACAGGGGAATGAAAAACTGTTTTTT. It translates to CATSRGPGQGNEKLFF.

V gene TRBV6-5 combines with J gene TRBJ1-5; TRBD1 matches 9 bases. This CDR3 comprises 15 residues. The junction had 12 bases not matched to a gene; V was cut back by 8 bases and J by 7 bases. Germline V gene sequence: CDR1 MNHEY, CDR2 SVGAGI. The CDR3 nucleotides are TGTGCCAGCCTGATAACAGGGGGCGGCGAGCAGCCCCAGCATTTT. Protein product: CASLITGGGEQPQHF.

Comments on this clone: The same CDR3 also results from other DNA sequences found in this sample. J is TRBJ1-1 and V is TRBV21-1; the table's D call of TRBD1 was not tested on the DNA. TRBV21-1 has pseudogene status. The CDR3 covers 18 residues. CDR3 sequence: CASSKEVLVQGRNTEAFF. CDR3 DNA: TGTGCCAGCAGCAAAGAGGTGTTGGTACAGGGCAGGAATACTGAAGCTTTCTTT.

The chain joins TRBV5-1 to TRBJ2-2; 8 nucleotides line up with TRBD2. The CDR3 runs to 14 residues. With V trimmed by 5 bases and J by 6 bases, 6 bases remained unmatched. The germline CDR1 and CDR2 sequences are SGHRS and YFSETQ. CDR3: CASRTGGPAGELFF. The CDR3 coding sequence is TGCGCCAGCAGGACGGGGGGGCCCGCCGGGGAGCTGTTTTTT.

CDR3: CTSSQRTGEADTQYF. The CDR3 bases are TGCACCAGCAGCCAGAGGACAGGGGAAGCAGATACGCAGTATTTT. The chain uses TRBV1 and TRBJ2-3; TRBD1 reflects the table's D call only, with no check against the DNA. TRBV1 is labeled a pseudogene. CDR3 length: 15 amino acids.

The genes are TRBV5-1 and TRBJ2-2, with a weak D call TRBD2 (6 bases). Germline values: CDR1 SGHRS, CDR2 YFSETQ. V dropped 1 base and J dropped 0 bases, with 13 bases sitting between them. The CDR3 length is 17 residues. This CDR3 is CASSLWGVDANTGELFF. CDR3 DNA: TGCGCCAGCAGCTTGTGGGGGGTTGACGCGAACACCGGGGAGCTGTTTTTT.

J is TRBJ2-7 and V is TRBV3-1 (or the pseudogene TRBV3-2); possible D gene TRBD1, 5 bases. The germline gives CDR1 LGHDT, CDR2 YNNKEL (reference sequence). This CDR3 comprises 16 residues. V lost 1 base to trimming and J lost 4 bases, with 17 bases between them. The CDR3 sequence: CASSQAVRGIEYEQYF. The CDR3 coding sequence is TGTGCCAGCAGCCAAGCGGTTAGGGGAATAGAATACGAGCAGTACTTC.

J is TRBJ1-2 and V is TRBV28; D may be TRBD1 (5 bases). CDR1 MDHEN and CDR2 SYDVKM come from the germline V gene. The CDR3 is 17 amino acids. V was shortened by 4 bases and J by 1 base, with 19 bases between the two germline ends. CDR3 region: CASSSPGAGVLNYGYTF. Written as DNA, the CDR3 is TGTGCCAGCAGTTCGCCCGGGGCGGGGGTCCTTAACTATGGCTACACCTTC.

CDR3 nucleotides: TGTGCCAGTAGTATCCCTTACTCCTACGAGCAGTACTTC. Its protein is CASSIPYSYEQYF. The chain combines TRBV19 with TRBJ2-7; unclear D gene. The ends were cut back, 3 bases at V and 0 bases at J, with 6 bases in the middle. The germline CDR1 and CDR2 sequences are LNHDA and SQIVND (reference sequence). The length of the CDR3 is 13 residues.

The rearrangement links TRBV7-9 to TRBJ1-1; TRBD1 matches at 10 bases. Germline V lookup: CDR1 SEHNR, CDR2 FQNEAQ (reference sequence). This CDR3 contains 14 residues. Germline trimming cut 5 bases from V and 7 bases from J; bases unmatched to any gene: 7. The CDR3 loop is CASSRDRGTDEAFF. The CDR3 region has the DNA TGTGCCAGCAGCCGGGACAGGGGTACCGATGAAGCTTTCTTT.

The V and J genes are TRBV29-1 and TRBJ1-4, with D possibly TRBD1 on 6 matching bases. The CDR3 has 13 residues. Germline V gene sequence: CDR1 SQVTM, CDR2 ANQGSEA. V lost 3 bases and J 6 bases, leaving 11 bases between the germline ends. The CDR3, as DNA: TGCAGCGTTGAGGAAGGGGGAGATGAAAAACTGTTTTTT. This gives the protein CSVEEGGDEKLFF.